This TCR beta chain was obtained from a study of blood T cell repertoires in COVID-19. For the study at large: Collection of acute and convalescent COVID-19 samples took place in the United States, Italy and Spain.

This table comes from immunoSEQ multiplex PCR, and its TCRdb copy is limited to in-frame clones, with some not included. The sample lists about 50,000 clones; approximately 88% were seen once. This sequence was found in a human donor with active COVID-19. The donor label of this sample is uncertain. Specimen: peripheral blood.

The CDR3 bases are TGTGACAGCAGCAAATTGGACACCAGCAATCAGCCCCAGCATTTT. Translated, it gives CDSSKLDTSNQPQHF. V and J are TRBV21-1 and TRBJ1-5; TRBD1 is the table's D call, not checked against the DNA. TRBV21-1 is a pseudogene segment. This CDR3 region has 15 residues.